Given below is one T cell receptor beta chain in context. Its target is not known. Both 60 Vbeta primers and 13 Jbeta primers went into the PCR. TCRdb's copy holds only in-frame clones and misses some; the assay was immunoSEQ multiplex PCR. The sample shows around 160,000 clones, around 75% of them seen only once. The data originate from a study of cytomegalovirus exposure and HLA in healthy donors. Study overall: Within an early data release were 80 million to 90 million unique TCRs drawn from HLA-typed donors. Among around 400 genotyped donors, approximately 80% fell in the Caucasian-associated ancestry cluster.

Overall study results and limits: Sequence variants that were highly shared formed a cluster that was likely a sequencing artifact. In an earlier analysis, most TCR beta V segments were productive about 87% or about 30% of the time.

Looked up from germline, CDR1 is MNHEY and CDR2 is SVGAGI. Unmatched junction bases numbered 6, after V lost 6 bases and J lost 3 bases. The CDR3 runs to 15 residues. The chain combines TRBV6-5 with TRBJ1-1, with 11 nucleotides matching TRBD1. The receptor was derived from a male donor in good health and CMV-seronegative. The sequenced material came from PBMCs. For the CDR3, the DNA is TGTGCCAGCAGAGGACAGGGGGCAGGGGACACTGAAGCTTTCTTT. Amino acid sequence: CASRGQGAGDTEAFF.